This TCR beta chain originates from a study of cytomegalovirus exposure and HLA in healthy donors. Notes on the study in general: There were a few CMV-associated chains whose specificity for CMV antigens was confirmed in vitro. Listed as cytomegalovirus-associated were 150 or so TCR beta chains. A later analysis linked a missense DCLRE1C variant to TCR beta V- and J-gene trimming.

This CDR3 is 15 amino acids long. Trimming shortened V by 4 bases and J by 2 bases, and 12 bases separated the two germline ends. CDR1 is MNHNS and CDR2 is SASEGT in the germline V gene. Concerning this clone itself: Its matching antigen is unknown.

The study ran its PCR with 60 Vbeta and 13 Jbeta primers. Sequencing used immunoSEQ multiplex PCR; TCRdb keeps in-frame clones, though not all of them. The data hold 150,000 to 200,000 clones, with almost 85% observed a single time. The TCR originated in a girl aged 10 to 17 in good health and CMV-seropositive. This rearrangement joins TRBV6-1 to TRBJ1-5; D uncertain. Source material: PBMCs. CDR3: CASSVFFEGNQPQHF. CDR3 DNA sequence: TGTGCCAGCAGTGTTTTCTTTGAGGGCAATCAGCCCCAGCATTTT.